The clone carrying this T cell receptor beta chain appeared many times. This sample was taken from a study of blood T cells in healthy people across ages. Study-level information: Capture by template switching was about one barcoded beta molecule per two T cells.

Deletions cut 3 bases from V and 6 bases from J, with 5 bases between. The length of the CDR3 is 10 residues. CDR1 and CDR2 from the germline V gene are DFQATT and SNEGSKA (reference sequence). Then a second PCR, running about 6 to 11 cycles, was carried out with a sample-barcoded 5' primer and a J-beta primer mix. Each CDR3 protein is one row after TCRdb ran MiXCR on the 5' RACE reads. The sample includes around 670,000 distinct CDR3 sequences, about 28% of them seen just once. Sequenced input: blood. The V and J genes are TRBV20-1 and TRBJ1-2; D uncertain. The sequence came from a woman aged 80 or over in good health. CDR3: CSASSNGYTF. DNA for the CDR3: TGCAGTGCTAGCTCAAATGGCTACACCTTC.